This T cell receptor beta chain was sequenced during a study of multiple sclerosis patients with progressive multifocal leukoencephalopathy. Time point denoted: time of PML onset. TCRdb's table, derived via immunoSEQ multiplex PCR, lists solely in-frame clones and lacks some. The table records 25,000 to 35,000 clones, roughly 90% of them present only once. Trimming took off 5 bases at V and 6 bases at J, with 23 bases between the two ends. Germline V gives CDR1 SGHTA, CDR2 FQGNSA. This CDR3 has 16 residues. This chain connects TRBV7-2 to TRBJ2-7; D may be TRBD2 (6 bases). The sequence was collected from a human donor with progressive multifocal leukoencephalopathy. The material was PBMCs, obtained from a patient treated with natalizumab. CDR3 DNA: TGTGCCAGCAGCCCCATCGCGGGGTCGAAAGGCCTCGAGCAGTACTTC. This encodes CASSPIAGSKGLEQYF.